The rows below give T cell receptor beta chains drawn from one sample of a study of CD8 T cells in ankylosing spondylitis. In TCRdb, the 5' RACE reads were re-called with MiXCR into one record per CDR3 protein. The sample records 350,000 or so distinct CDR3 sequences, around 15% being singletons. The specimen was blood, either unsorted or a sorted T cell fraction (not recorded which). All receptors come from a male donor with ankylosing spondylitis or in good health (not recorded which). The CDR3 runs from the conserved cysteine through the conserved F or W. The D gene is left open where the match is weak. For some rows the clone size is stated as once, few or many, or as a class when expanded; others skip it.

clone size,V gene,D gene,CDR3 length,J gene,CDR3 DNA,CDR3 protein
.,TRBV27,TRBD1,15,TRBJ2-2,TGTGCCAGCAGCACTAGGGGGCCGAACACCGGGGAGCTGTTTTTT,CASSTRGPNTGELFF
few,TRBV11-2,TRBD2,16,TRBJ2-7,TGTGCCAGCAGCTTAGGACTAGCGGGAGACGGCAACGAGCAGTACTTC,CASSLGLAGDGNEQYF
few,TRBV20-1,.,15,TRBJ1-1,TGCAGTGCTAGAGATCCGAGGGGACCAGCCACTGAAGCTTTCTTT,CSARDPRGPATEAFF
few,TRBV12-3/TRBV12-4,.,16,TRBJ2-3,TGTGCCAGCAGTTTATCGGGGCAGCCTAGCACAGATACGCAGTATTTT,CASSLSGQPSTDTQYF
few,TRBV12-3/TRBV12-4,TRBD1,13,TRBJ2-7,TGTGCCAGCAGCCGGGGACAGGTGGGAGAGCAGTACTTC,CASSRGQVGEQYF
.,TRBV6-5,.,15,TRBJ1-5,TGTGCCAGCAGTTGGGAAGGGGTGTTACGTCAGCCCCAGCATTTT,CASSWEGVLRQPQHF
many,TRBV5-1,.,12,TRBJ1-2,TGCGCCAGCAGCCCGTCGAACTATGGCTACACCTTC,CASSPSNYGYTF
few,TRBV7-9,.,15,TRBJ2-2,TGTGCCAGCAGCTTAGGTACGGCCGACACCGGGGAGCTGTTTTTT,CASSLGTADTGELFF
many,TRBV20-1,TRBD2,17,TRBJ2-7,TGCAGTGCTGGGGCACTTGGGACTAGCGGGAGTACCTACGAGCAGTACTTC,CSAGALGTSGSTYEQYF
.,TRBV12-3/TRBV12-4,.,11,TRBJ1-2,TGTGCCAGCAGTTTTCTGGATGGCTACACCTTC,CASSFLDGYTF
.,TRBV5-6,.,13,TRBJ2-3,TGTGCCAGCAGTCTACGGGACACAGATACGCAGTATTTT,CASSLRDTDTQYF
many,TRBV5-5,.,15,TRBJ1-5,TGTGCCAGCAGCGTCGGGTTTTATAGCAATCAGCCCCAGCATTTT,CASSVGFYSNQPQHF
many,TRBV5-1,.,17,TRBJ2-2,TGCGCCAGCAGCTTGGCCGTGAGTACAGAAAACACCGGGGAGCTGTTTTTT,CASSLAVSTENTGELFF
few,TRBV10-3,TRBD2,15,TRBJ2-7,TGTGCCATCAGTCCAGGCAGCGGGGGGGCTAACGAGCAGTACTTC,CAISPGSGGANEQYF
.,TRBV5-1,TRBD2,15,TRBJ2-7,TGCGCCAGCAGCCAGCCGACTAGCGGGGGCTACGAGCAGTACTTC,CASSQPTSGGYEQYF
.,TRBV10-2,.,12,TRBJ1-2,TGCGCCAGCTACTCAGGTCGGGCCGGCTACACCTTC,CASYSGRAGYTF
.,TRBV11-2,TRBD2,21,TRBJ2-3,TGTGCCAGCAGCTACCATACCACTAGCGGGAGGGCCCGAAGGGTTTCAGATACGCAGTATTTT,CASSYHTTSGRARRVSDTQYF
few,TRBV12-3/TRBV12-4,TRBD1,14,TRBJ1-1,TGTGCCAGCTGTCTGGACAGGTGGAACACTGAAGCTTTCTTT,CASCLDRWNTEAFF
.,TRBV27,TRBD2,16,TRBJ2-1,TGTGCCAGCAGTTCAAGCGGGACTTACTCCTACAATGAGCAGTTCTTC,CASSSSGTYSYNEQFF
.,TRBV7-9,.,15,TRBJ2-1,TGTGCCAGCAGCCGCCGGAACAGGAGTAACAATGAGCAGTTCTTC,CASSRRNRSNNEQFF
once,TRBV6-5,.,18,TRBJ2-6,TGTGCCAGCAGTTACTCGGCAGGGCGGACTTCTGGGGCCAACGTCCTGACTTTC,CASSYSAGRTSGANVLTF
.,TRBV7-9,.,11,TRBJ1-1,TGTGCCGGGGGGAGCGGGACTGAAGCTTTCTTT,CAGGSGTEAFF